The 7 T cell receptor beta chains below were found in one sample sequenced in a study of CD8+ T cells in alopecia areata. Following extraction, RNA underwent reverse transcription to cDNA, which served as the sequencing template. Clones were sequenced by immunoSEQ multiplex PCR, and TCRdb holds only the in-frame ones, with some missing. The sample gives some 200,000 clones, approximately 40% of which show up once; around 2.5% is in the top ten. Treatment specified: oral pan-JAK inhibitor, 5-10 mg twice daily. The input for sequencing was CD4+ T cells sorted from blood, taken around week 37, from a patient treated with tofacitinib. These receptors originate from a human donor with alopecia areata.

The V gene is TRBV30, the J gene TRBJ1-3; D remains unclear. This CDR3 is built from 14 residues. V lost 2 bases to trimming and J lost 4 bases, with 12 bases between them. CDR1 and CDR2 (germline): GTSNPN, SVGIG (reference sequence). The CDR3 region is CAWSLYRGGNTIYF. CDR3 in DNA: TGTGCCTGGAGTTTATACCGCGGGGGAAACACCATATATTTT. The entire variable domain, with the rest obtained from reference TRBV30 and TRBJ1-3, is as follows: SQTIHQWPATLVQPVGSPLSLECTVEGTSNPNLYWYRQAAGRGLQLLFYSVGIGQISSEVPQNLSASRPQDRQFILSSKKLLLSDSGFYLCAWSLYRGGNTIYFGEGSWLTVV.

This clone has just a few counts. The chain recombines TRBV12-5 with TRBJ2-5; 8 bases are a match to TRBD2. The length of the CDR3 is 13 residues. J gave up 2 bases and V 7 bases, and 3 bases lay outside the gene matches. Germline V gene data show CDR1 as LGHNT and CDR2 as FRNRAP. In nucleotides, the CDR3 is TGTGCTAGTGCATTAGCGGGACAAGAGACCCAGTACTTC. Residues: CASALAGQETQYF.

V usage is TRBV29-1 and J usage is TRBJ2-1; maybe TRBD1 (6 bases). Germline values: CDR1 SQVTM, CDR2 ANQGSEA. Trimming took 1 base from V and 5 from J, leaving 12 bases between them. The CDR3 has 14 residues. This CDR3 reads CSVEVGAWDNEQFF. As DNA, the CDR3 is TGCAGCGTTGAAGTGGGGGCCTGGGACAATGAGCAGTTCTTC.

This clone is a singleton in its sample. The CDR3 nucleotides are TGCAGTGCTATTAACTATGGCTACACCTTC. Translated, it gives CSAINYGYTF. The V call is TRBV20-1, the J call TRBJ1-2; D is uncertain. The ends were cut back, 4 bases at V and 1 base at J, with 1 base in the middle. Germline CDR1 is DFQATT and CDR2 is SNEGSKA (reference sequence). This CDR3 has 10 residues.

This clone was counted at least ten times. The CDR3 protein is CASSREGGQPYEQYF. The CDR3 nucleotides read TGTGCCAGCAGCCGGGAAGGGGGCCAACCCTACGAGCAGTACTTC. This chain links TRBV7-2 with TRBJ2-7, with 7 bases aligning to TRBD1. This CDR3 region has 15 residues. The germline gives CDR1 SGHTA, CDR2 FQGNSA. J was trimmed by 2 bases and V by 5 bases; bases with no gene match: 9.

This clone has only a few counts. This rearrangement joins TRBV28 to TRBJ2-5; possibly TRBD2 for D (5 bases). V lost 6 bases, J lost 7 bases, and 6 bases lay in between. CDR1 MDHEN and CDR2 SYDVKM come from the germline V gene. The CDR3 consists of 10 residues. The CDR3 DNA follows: TGTGCCAGCAGGGCGGGGACCCAGTACTTC. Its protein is CASRAGTQYF.

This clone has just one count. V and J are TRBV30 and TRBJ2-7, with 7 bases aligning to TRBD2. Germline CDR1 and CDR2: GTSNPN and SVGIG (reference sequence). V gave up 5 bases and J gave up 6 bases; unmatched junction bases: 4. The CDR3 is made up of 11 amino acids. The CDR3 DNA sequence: TGTGCCTGGCGGACTAGTTCCGAGCAGTACTTC. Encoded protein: CAWRTSSEQYF. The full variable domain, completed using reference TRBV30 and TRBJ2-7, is SQTIHQWPATLVQPVGSPLSLECTVEGTSNPNLYWYRQAAGRGLQLLFYSVGIGQISSEVPQNLSASRPQDRQFILSSKKLLLSDSGFYLCAWRTSSEQYFGPGTRLTVT.